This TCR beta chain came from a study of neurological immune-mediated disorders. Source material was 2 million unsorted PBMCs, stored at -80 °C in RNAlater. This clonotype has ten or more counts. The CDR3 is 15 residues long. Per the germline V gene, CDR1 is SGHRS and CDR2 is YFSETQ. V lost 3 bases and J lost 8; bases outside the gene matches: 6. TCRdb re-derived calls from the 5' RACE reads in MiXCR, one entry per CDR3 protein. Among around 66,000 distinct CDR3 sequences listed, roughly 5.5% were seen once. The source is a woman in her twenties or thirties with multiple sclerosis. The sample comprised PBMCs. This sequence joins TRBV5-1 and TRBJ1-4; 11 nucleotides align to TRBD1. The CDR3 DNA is TGCGCCAGCAGCTCAACGGGACAGGGGGGCGAAAAACTGTTTTTT. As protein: CASSSTGQGGEKLFF.